Below, 8 T cell receptor beta chains from the same sample are listed, as sequenced in a study of glioma-infiltrating T cells. TCR alpha and beta CDR3 regions were amplified from RNA using iRepertoire nested multiplex PCR. TCRdb reanalysed the multiplex PCR reads using MiXCR and keeps one entry per CDR3 protein. The table shows 95,000 to 110,000 distinct CDR3 sequences, with 25% to 30% occurring only once. Sequenced material: glioma tissue, nonneoplastic brain tissue, or PBMCs (not recorded which). These receptors came from a human donor with low-grade glioma or glioblastoma, undergoing nonglioma brain surgery, or in good health (not recorded which).

Notes on this clonotype: Relative to the germline gene, one junction end is altered; a read error may explain this. The chain links TRBV6-6 to TRBJ1-1; weak D call: TRBD1 (5 bases). The CDR3 length is 13 residues. Germline values: CDR1 MNHNY, CDR2 SVGAGI (reference sequence). The CDR3 spells CACRLSRGLEAFF. CDR3 nucleotide sequence: TGTGCCTGCAGACTGAGCCGGGGCCTTGAAGCTTTCTTT.

This clonotype was recorded many times. V and J are TRBV27 and TRBJ2-1, with a possible D match to TRBD1 (6 bases). The germline V and J ends were trimmed by 7 bases and 7 bases, with 17 bases remaining between them. The CDR3 is 14 amino acids. Germline CDR1 is MNHEY and CDR2 is SMNVEV (reference sequence). The CDR3 reads CASNRAQIGNEQFF. Written as DNA, the CDR3 is TGTGCCAGCAACAGGGCTCAGATCGGGAATGAGCAGTTCTTC.

Of note for this clonotype: A clone one base away is much larger, so this may be a read error. The V gene is TRBV7-2, the J gene TRBJ1-6, with 9 bases lining up with TRBD1. The CDR3 consists of 15 residues. The germline gives CDR1 SGHTA, CDR2 FQGNSA. In nucleotides, the CDR3 is TGTGCCAGCAGCACCTCCGGGACAGGGTACTCACACCTCCACTTT. Translated: CASSTSGTGYSHLHF. The full variable domain, completed using reference TRBV7-2 and TRBJ1-6, is GAGVSQSPSNKVTEKGKDVELRCDPISGHTALYWYRQSLGQGLEFLIYFQGNSAPDKSGLPSDRFSAERTGGSVSTLTIQRTQQEDSAVYLCASSTSGTGYSHLHFGNGTRLTVT.

Note on this clonotype: Being one base from a much bigger clone, this may be a read error. The rearrangement joins TRBV6-1 to TRBJ1-2; D not resolved. V dropped 3 bases and J dropped 7 bases, with 12 bases sitting between them. CDR1 is MNHNS, CDR2 SASEGT, per germline. The CDR3 spans 13 residues. As DNA, the CDR3 is TGTGCCAGCAGTGACAGGTGGTTATCTGGCTACACCTTC. This sequence encodes CASSDRWLSGYTF.

The CDR3 loop reads CGGRDSLQPLQDTQYF. CDR3 DNA sequence: TGCGGTGGTAGAGATTCTCTCCAACCTTTGCAAGATACGCAGTATTTT. The chain combines TRBV20-1 with TRBJ2-3; D unresolved. The germline gives CDR1 DFQATT, CDR2 SNEGSKA (reference sequence). There are 16 residues in the CDR3.

This clonotype was observed a handful of times. V gene TRBV30 combines with J gene TRBJ1-2; no reliable D call. Germline CDR1 is GTSNPN and CDR2 is SVGIG (reference sequence). This CDR3 is built from 13 residues. V lost 0 bases to trimming and J lost 0 bases, with 5 bases between them. Written as DNA, the CDR3 is TGTGCCTGGAGTGTCGCAGCTAACTATGGCTACACCTTC. This encodes CAWSVAANYGYTF.

The CDR3 here is CASSPTGGPSVAFF. DNA of the CDR3: TGTGCCAGCAGTCCCACGGGAGGTCCCTCGGTCGCTTTCTTT. This chain uses TRBV6-1 with TRBJ1-1; D uncertain. The CDR3 has 14 residues. Germline V gene sequence: CDR1 MNHNS, CDR2 SASEGT. V lost 5 bases, J lost 11 bases, and 21 bases lay in between.

Concerning this clonotype itself: A read error may explain this, as a much larger clone is one base away. The V and J genes are TRBV7-2 and TRBJ2-1, with no clear D. Germline CDR1 reads SGHTA; CDR2 reads FQGNSA. The length of the CDR3 is 16 residues. The V and J ends lost 2 bases and 1 base respectively, with 12 bases between them. CDR3 DNA sequence: TGTGCCAGCAGCTTACGTCTACTGTCTTCCTACAATGAGCAGTTCTTC. It is translated as CASSLRLLSSYNEQFF.